This T cell receptor (beta chain) comes out of a study of blood T cell repertoires in COVID-19. Turning to the study itself: Both acute and convalescent COVID-19 samples were obtained from the United States, Italy and Spain. Nucleic acid was either cDNA or gDNA, and it came from T cells, B-cell-depleted T cells, or PBMCs.

In the study's own analysis: It was from reference gene primer amplification that nucleated cell counts were estimated. Clones were sequenced by immunoSEQ multiplex PCR, and TCRdb holds only the in-frame ones, with some missing. V and J calls and clone size are copied from that table; D and trimming were computed from the DNA. Among hundreds of thousands of clones listed, 85% to 90% were seen once. Germline CDR1 LGHNT, CDR2 FRNRAP. V trimming: 4 bases; J trimming: 7 bases; junction bases outside the gene matches: 16. The CDR3 covers 17 residues. This clonotype was obtained from a woman aged 50 to 60 with acute or convalescent COVID-19. The chain joins TRBV12-5 to TRBJ2-3; 8 bases agree with TRBD2. The sequenced sample was peripheral blood. In DNA form, the CDR3 reads TGTGCTAGTGGTTCCTCGAGGAGCGGGAGACTCTTCTATACGCAGTATTTT. Its protein product is CASGSSRSGRLFYTQYF. The full variable domain, completed using reference TRBV12-5 and TRBJ2-3, is DARVTQTPRHKVTEMGQEVTMRCQPILGHNTVFWYRQTMMQGLELLAYFRNRAPLDDSGMPKDRFSAEMPDATLATLKIQPSEPRDSAVYFCASGSSRSGRLFYTQYFGPGTRLTVL.